Listed here are 26 T cell receptor beta chains from one sample, sequenced in a study of blood T cell repertoires in COVID-19. Measured with immunoSEQ multiplex PCR; TCRdb has only the in-frame clones, and not every one. The sample lists some 200,000 clones; around 86% were seen once. Sequenced sample: peripheral blood. All receptors derive from a man older than 75 with acute or convalescent COVID-19.

The chain has TRBV19 and TRBJ1-5, with D possibly being TRBD1 (6 bases). The CDR3 covers 15 residues. V shed 6 bases and J shed 1 base, with 13 bases lying between them. CDR1 and CDR2 from the germline V gene are LNHDA and SQIVND (reference sequence). CDR3 region: CASREQGGSNQPQHF. The CDR3 region has the DNA TGTGCCAGTAGGGAACAGGGTGGAAGCAATCAGCCCCAGCATTTT.

The V and J genes are TRBV4-3 and TRBJ2-1; a weak D match, TRBD2 (5 bases). Germline loops: CDR1 LGHNA, CDR2 YSLEER. Trimming left V 1 base short and J 10 bases short, with 11 bases between. The CDR3 loop spans 13 amino acids. CDR3 sequence: CASSQVRTQEQFF. The CDR3 nucleotides are TGCGCCAGCAGCCAAGTCCGGACTCAAGAGCAGTTCTTC.

CDR3 in amino acids: CSVEPTSGAYNEQFF. In DNA, the CDR3 is TGCAGCGTTGAACCTACTAGCGGAGCCTACAATGAGCAGTTCTTC. The chain links TRBV29-1 to TRBJ2-1; TRBD2 matches 8 bases. J was trimmed by 2 bases and V by 2 bases; bases with no gene match: 5. Germline CDR1 is SQVTM and CDR2 is ANQGSEA. The CDR3 length is 15 residues.

The genes are TRBV5-4 and TRBJ2-1; the match to TRBD1 covers 9 bases. This CDR3 is 16 amino acids long. J lost 8 bases, V lost 4 bases, and 13 bases had no gene match. CDR1 and CDR2 from the germline V gene are SGHNT and YYREEE (reference sequence). This chain's CDR3 is CASSPTGGGLFYEQFF. CDR3 DNA: TGTGCCAGCAGCCCGACAGGGGGGGGACTATTTTATGAGCAGTTCTTC. The complete variable domain, with remaining parts taken from reference TRBV5-4 and TRBJ2-1, reads ETGVTQSPTHLIKTRGQQVTLRCSSQSGHNTVSWYQQALGQGPQFIFQYYREEENGRGNFPPRFSGLQFPNYSSELNVNALELDDSALYLCASSPTGGGLFYEQFFGPGTRLTVL.

This clone was observed a single time. The CDR3 reads CAWSVILDTQYF. CDR3 sequence (DNA): TGTGCCTGGAGTGTAATCTTAGATACGCAGTATTTT. The V gene is TRBV30, the J gene TRBJ2-3; no clear D gene. This CDR3 comprises 12 residues. The ends were cut back, 0 bases at V and 5 bases at J, with 6 bases in the middle. Germline CDR1 is GTSNPN and CDR2 is SVGIG (reference sequence).

The chain joins TRBV4-3 to TRBJ1-5; D call uncertain. The V and J ends lost 0 bases and 7 bases respectively, with 16 bases between them. Germline V gene sequence: CDR1 LGHNA, CDR2 YSLEER. The CDR3 loop spans 16 amino acids. The CDR3 DNA follows: TGCGCCAGCAGCCAAGATCTGACGAGGGTGGGCCAGCCCCAGCATTTT. Translated, it gives CASSQDLTRVGQPQHF.

V is TRBV10-3 and J is TRBJ2-3; 8 nucleotides line up with TRBD2. The CDR3 runs to 16 residues. The ends lost 3 bases at V and 4 bases at J; junction bases unmatched: 9. Germline assignment: CDR1 ENHRY and CDR2 SYGVKD. The CDR3 protein is CAISESSGRVSDTQYF. CDR3 DNA: TGTGCCATCAGTGAATCCAGCGGGAGAGTCTCAGATACGCAGTATTTT.

The chain recombines TRBV19 with TRBJ1-2; 7 bases match TRBD1. The V and J ends lost 9 bases and 4 bases, in that order; junction bases with no gene match: 11. This CDR3 spans 14 amino acids. In germline, CDR1 is LNHDA, CDR2 SQIVND (reference sequence). The CDR3 here is CASTRDSGFYGYTF. The CDR3 coding sequence is TGTGCCAGCACCCGGGACAGCGGCTTCTATGGCTACACCTTC.

In its sample, this clone was seen a few times. The chain carries TRBV5-1 and TRBJ1-3; 10 positions agree with TRBD1. Trimming removed 4 bases from V and 0 bases from J; junction bases left unmatched: 4. The CDR3 is 16 residues long. The germline gives CDR1 SGHRS, CDR2 YFSETQ. CDR3 DNA sequence: TGCGCCAGCAGCACTAGACAGGGGGCCTCTGGAAACACCATATATTTT. Translation gives CASSTRQGASGNTIYF.

This clone has more than one count but fewer than ten. This chain joins TRBV19 and TRBJ2-1, with 8 bases fitting TRBD2. The CDR3 totals 15 residues. The trim removed 5 bases at V and 6 bases at J, leaving 9 bases unmatched. CDR1 LNHDA and CDR2 SQIVND come from the germline V gene (reference sequence). The CDR3 DNA reads TGTGCCAGTAGTGGGGGTGCGGGAGGACGCAATGAGCAGTTCTTC. The encoded protein is CASSGGAGGRNEQFF.

This clone was counted a few times. The gene calls are TRBV18 and TRBJ1-1; the D is unclear. The V end lost 6 bases, the J end lost 1 base, and 15 bases lay between the germline ends. Germline assignment: CDR1 KGHSH and CDR2 LQKENI. CDR3 length equals 15 residues. This chain's CDR3 is CASSTSREANTEAFF. CDR3 nucleotides: TGTGCCAGCTCCACTTCGAGGGAGGCGAACACTGAAGCTTTCTTT.

This clone was found once. The chain recombines TRBV19 with TRBJ2-1; 9 bases match TRBD2. Trimming cost V 3 bases and J 8 bases; bases outside gene matches: 8. This CDR3 has 15 amino acids. From germline, CDR1 is LNHDA and CDR2 SQIVND (reference sequence). CDR3 amino acids: CASSIGGRASDEQFF. CDR3 sequence (DNA): TGTGCCAGTAGTATTGGCGGGAGGGCCTCAGATGAGCAGTTCTTC.

The CDR3 region is CASSWGQGKSNQPQHF. The CDR3 DNA reads as TGTGCCAGCAGTTGGGGACAGGGGAAGAGCAATCAGCCCCAGCATTTT. The V and J genes are TRBV6-6 and TRBJ1-5, with 10 bases lining up with TRBD1. V lost 4 bases, J lost 1 base, and 4 bases stayed unmatched. The CDR3 runs 16 residues. Germline CDR1 reads MNHNY; CDR2 reads SVGAGI (reference sequence).

This sequence joins TRBV21-1 and TRBJ1-5; no DNA check was done on the table's D call, TRBD1. TRBV21-1 is designated a pseudogene. This CDR3 has 16 amino acids. The DNA for the CDR3 is TGTGCCAGCATCGGACAGGCACACCACTTATATCAGCCCCAGCATTTT. It translates to CASIGQAHHLYQPQHF.

The V and J genes are TRBV6-4 and TRBJ2-3; no definite D call. Germline V gene data show CDR1 as MRHNA and CDR2 as SNTAGT. The CDR3 length is 13 residues. V dropped 5 bases and J dropped 1 base, with 7 bases sitting between them. In DNA form, the CDR3 reads TGTGCCAGCAGTTTGGCGGGCACAGATACGCAGTATTTT. Protein sequence: CASSLAGTDTQYF.

Only a few counts were recorded for this clone. This sequence joins TRBV6-6 and TRBJ2-5; D not resolved. The CDR3 runs 12 residues. Trimming stripped 2 bases from V and 4 bases from J, with 5 bases between. Germline CDR1 and CDR2: MNHNY and SVGAGI (reference sequence). DNA of the CDR3: TGTGCCAGCAGTTACGGGCGAGAGACCCAGTACTTC. As protein: CASSYGRETQYF.

The chain uses TRBV11-3 and TRBJ2-3; TRBD1 is a possible D gene (5 bases). Trimming took off 4 bases at V and 7 bases at J, with 12 bases between the two ends. Germline V lookup: CDR1 SGHNT, CDR2 YENEEA. The CDR3 extends over 13 amino acids. The CDR3 DNA reads as TGTGCCAGCAGCTCAGCAGGGTTAAATACGCAGTATTTT. Encoded protein: CASSSAGLNTQYF. The variable domain in full, with the rest retrieved from reference TRBV11-3 and TRBJ2-3, is EAGVVQSPRYKIIEKKQPVAFWCNPISGHNTLYWYLQNLGQGPELLIRYENEEAVDDSQLPKDRFSAERLKGVDSTLKIQPAELGDSAVYLCASSSAGLNTQYFGPGTRLTVL.

V gene TRBV19 combines with J gene TRBJ1-5; TRBD1 agrees at 8 bases. CDR1 and CDR2 (germline): LNHDA, SQIVND (reference sequence). This CDR3 is built from 15 residues. With 4 bases clipped from V and 7 bases from J, the junction kept 9 bases outside the gene matches. CDR3 region: CASSKSDRVGQPQHF. Here the CDR3 DNA reads TGTGCCAGTAGTAAATCGGACAGGGTGGGACAGCCCCAGCATTTT. Full variable domain (rest looked up from reference TRBV19 and TRBJ1-5): DGGITQSPKYLFRKEGQNVTLSCEQNLNHDAMYWYRQDPGQGLRLIYYSQIVNDFQKGDIAEGYSVSREKKESFPLTVTSAQKNPTAFYLCASSKSDRVGQPQHFGDGTRLSIL.

CDR3 in amino acids: CASSVSGRLTDTQYF. In DNA form, the CDR3 reads TGCGCCAGCAGTGTTAGCGGGAGACTCACAGATACGCAGTATTTT. The chain uses TRBV10-1 and TRBJ2-3; TRBD2 matches 9 bases. CDR1 and CDR2 (germline): WNHNN, SYGVQD (reference sequence). V lost 4 bases, J lost 2 bases, and 4 bases stayed unmatched. The CDR3 loop spans 15 amino acids.

The CDR3 loop reads CASSQARGTNEKLFF. DNA for the CDR3: TGTGCCAGCAGCCAAGCCCGAGGTACTAATGAAAAACTGTTTTTT. The J gene is TRBJ1-4, the V gene TRBV3-1 (or the pseudogene TRBV3-2); D is unclear. In germline, CDR1 is LGHDT, CDR2 YNNKEL (reference sequence). V was clipped by 1 base and J by 2 bases, with 8 bases between them. The CDR3 is 15 residues long.

The chain combines TRBV27 with TRBJ1-1, with 8 bases aligning to TRBD1. The germline V gene has CDR1 MNHEY and CDR2 SMNVEV (reference sequence). V lost 6 bases and J lost 5; bases outside the gene matches: 5. The CDR3 spans 13 residues. The CDR3 protein is CASRRQGFTEAFF. CDR3 DNA sequence: TGTGCCAGCAGGCGACAGGGGTTTACTGAAGCTTTCTTT.

The rearrangement links TRBV30 to TRBJ1-1; TRBD1 is a possible D gene (6 bases). Germline CDR1 is GTSNPN and CDR2 is SVGIG (reference sequence). There are 13 residues in the CDR3. Trimming removed 4 bases from V and 2 bases from J, with 11 bases in between. The chain's CDR3 is CAWIGGGNTEAFF. Here the CDR3 DNA reads TGTGCCTGGATCGGTGGGGGCAACACTGAAGCTTTCTTT.

The V call is TRBV6-5, the J call TRBJ1-3; perhaps TRBD1 as D (5 bases). This CDR3 is 15 amino acids long. Trimming pared 6 bases from V and 0 bases from J, leaving 12 bases between. Germline CDR1 and CDR2: MNHEY and SVGAGI. The CDR3 nucleotides read TGTGCCAGCAGAGTTGACAGATACTCTGGAAACACCATATATTTT. Its protein product is CASRVDRYSGNTIYF.

Concerning this clone: This sample includes further DNA sequences coding for the same CDR3. The rearrangement joins TRBV5-1 to TRBJ2-7, with 11 positions matching TRBD1. This CDR3 comprises 15 residues. The V gene's germline CDR1 is SGHRS and CDR2 YFSETQ. J was trimmed by 4 bases and V by 0 bases; bases with no gene match: 3. The CDR3 region has the DNA TGCGCCAGCAGCTTGGGTGGGACAGGGGGTTACGAGCAGTACTTC. Translating gives CASSLGGTGGYEQYF.

V and J are TRBV12-3 or TRBV12-4 and TRBJ2-7, with D unresolved. V gave up 1 base and J gave up 3 bases, with 7 bases separating them. The CDR3 totals 13 residues. The CDR3 loop reads CASSLGRVYEQYV. The CDR3 region has the DNA TGTGCCAGCAGTTTAGGCCGGGTCTACGAGCAGTACGTC.

The chain combines TRBV5-1 with TRBJ1-1, with D possibly being TRBD1 (6 bases). Germline loops: CDR1 SGHRS, CDR2 YFSETQ. CDR3 size: 14 residues. Trimming pared 0 bases from V and 5 bases from J, leaving 11 bases between. CDR3 region: CASSLAQGRTEAFF. In DNA form, the CDR3 reads TGCGCCAGCAGCTTGGCCCAGGGGCGGACTGAAGCTTTCTTT.